The text below deals with one TCR beta chain. The target antigen is unknown. Healthy individuals of Caucasian origin from Russia, aged about 6 to 100, served as donors. This specimen comes from a study of blood T cells in healthy people across ages. Study as a whole: T cells yielded about one barcoded beta molecule per two cells through template switching. Overall study findings and caveats: Per million T cells, the diversity of TCR beta decreased roughly linearly as age advanced.

Primers used in a second PCR of roughly 6 to 11 cycles were a sample-barcoded 5' primer and a J-beta primer mix. All samples yielded 3 million or more CDR3-containing paired-end reads. MiXCR was run by TCRdb on the 5' RACE reads, yielding one entry per CDR3 protein. Of 600,000 or so distinct CDR3 sequences listed, under 25% are singletons. CDR3 length equals 14 residues. Trimming took 3 bases from V and 7 from J; bases not matched to a gene: 5. Germline V gene sequence: CDR1 SGHRS, CDR2 YFSETQ. The origin of this receptor is a man in his 70s in good health. Source material: blood. This chain connects TRBV5-1 to TRBJ1-1, with 11 nucleotides matching TRBD1. CDR3 sequence: CASSYGQGADEAFF. The CDR3, as DNA: TGCGCCAGCAGCTACGGACAGGGGGCCGATGAAGCTTTCTTT.